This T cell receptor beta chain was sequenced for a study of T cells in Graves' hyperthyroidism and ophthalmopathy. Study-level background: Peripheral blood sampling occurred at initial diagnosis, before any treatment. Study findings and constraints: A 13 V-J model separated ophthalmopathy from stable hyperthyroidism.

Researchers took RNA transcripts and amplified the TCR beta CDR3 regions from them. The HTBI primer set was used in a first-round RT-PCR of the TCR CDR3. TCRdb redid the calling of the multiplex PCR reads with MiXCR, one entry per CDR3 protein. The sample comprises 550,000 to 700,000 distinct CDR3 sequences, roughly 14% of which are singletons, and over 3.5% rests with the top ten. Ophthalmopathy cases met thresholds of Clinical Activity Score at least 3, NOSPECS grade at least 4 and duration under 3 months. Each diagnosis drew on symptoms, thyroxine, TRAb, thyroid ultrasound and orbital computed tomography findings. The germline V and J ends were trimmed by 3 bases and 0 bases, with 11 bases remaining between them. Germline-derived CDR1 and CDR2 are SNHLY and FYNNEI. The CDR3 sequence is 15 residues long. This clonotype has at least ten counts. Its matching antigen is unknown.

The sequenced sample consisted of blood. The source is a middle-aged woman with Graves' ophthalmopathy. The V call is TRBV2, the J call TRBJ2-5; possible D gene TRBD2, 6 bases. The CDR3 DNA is TGTGCCAGCAGTGAGGGGCGGGACCACCAAGAGACCCAGTACTTC. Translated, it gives CASSEGRDHQETQYF.